Below, 11 T cell receptor beta chains from the same sample are listed, as sequenced in a study of blood T cell repertoires in COVID-19. Some clones are missing from TCRdb's copy, which holds only in-frame ones; the method was immunoSEQ multiplex PCR. This repertoire shows 200,000 or so clones, less than 90% found once; its top ten account for around 5.5%. Sequencing used peripheral blood. These receptors came from a woman aged 55-70 years who had recovered from COVID-19.

This clone was counted only a few times. The V and J genes are TRBV2 and TRBJ1-1, with TRBD1 matching over 12 bases. J gave up 4 bases and V 7 bases, and 10 bases lay outside the gene matches. Per germline, CDR1 SNHLY and CDR2 FYNNEI. This CDR3 is 16 amino acids long. This chain's CDR3 is CASIQGTGGRGTEAFF. CDR3 nucleotide sequence: TGTGCCAGCATCCAGGGGACAGGGGGCCGGGGCACTGAAGCTTTCTTT.

This clone was seen a few times. This chain uses TRBV3-1 (or the pseudogene TRBV3-2) with TRBJ2-7, with TRBD1 matching 8 bases. The CDR3 is 13 amino acids. With V trimmed by 5 bases and J by 5 bases, 5 bases remained unmatched. Germline V gene lookup returns CDR1 LGHDT and CDR2 YNNKEL (reference sequence). CDR3 residues: CASSRGQVDEQYF. The CDR3 nucleotides are TGTGCCAGCAGCAGGGGACAGGTGGACGAGCAGTACTTC.

This clone was observed a single time. The rearrangement links TRBV6-5 to TRBJ1-1, with 9 bases identical to TRBD1. The junction had 4 bases not matched to a gene; V was cut back by 6 bases and J by 11 bases. The length of the CDR3 is 11 residues. Germline V gene lookup returns CDR1 MNHEY and CDR2 SVGAGI. In DNA form, the CDR3 reads TGTGCCAGCAGGCGACAGGGGGAGGCTTTCTTT. Protein sequence: CASRRQGEAFF.

The chain combines TRBV6-5 with TRBJ1-1; D remains ambiguous. The V gene lost 7 bases and the J gene lost 2 bases, with 14 bases spanning the gap. CDR3 length: 14 amino acids. Per the germline V gene, CDR1 is MNHEY and CDR2 is SVGAGI. The CDR3 loop is CASNLGLFNTEAFF. For the CDR3, the DNA is TGTGCCAGCAACCTCGGACTTTTCAACACTGAAGCTTTCTTT.

CDR3 in amino acids: CASSEAAGRSSYEQYF. The CDR3 DNA follows: TGTGCCAGCAGTGAAGCTGCGGGCCGAAGCTCCTACGAGCAGTACTTC. The J gene is TRBJ2-7, the V gene TRBV25-1; D possibly corresponds to TRBD2 (5 bases). The V and J ends lost 2 bases and 0 bases respectively, with 14 bases between them. The CDR3 consists of 16 residues. Germline CDR1 reads MGHDK; CDR2 reads SYGVNS.

The J gene is TRBJ2-1, the V gene TRBV6-2 or TRBV6-3; 8 nucleotides line up with TRBD2. With 5 bases clipped from V and 9 bases from J, the junction kept 9 bases outside the gene matches. The germline CDR1 and CDR2 sequences are MNHEY and SVGEGT. CDR3 length equals 14 residues. The CDR3 protein is CASSGPGGQGEQFF. CDR3 sequence (DNA): TGTGCCAGCAGTGGGCCGGGGGGGCAAGGTGAGCAGTTCTTC.

The chain couples TRBV9 to TRBJ2-3, with D tentatively TRBD1 (7 bases). Trimming removed 0 bases from V and 5 bases from J, with 10 bases in between. The CDR3 extends over 14 amino acids. Germline CDR1 reads SGDLS; CDR2 reads YYNGEE. In DNA, the CDR3 is TGTGCCAGCAGCGTAGACCAGGGGGGAGATACGCAGTATTTT. Its translation is CASSVDQGGDTQYF.

This sequence joins TRBV7-3 and TRBJ1-1; D not resolved. CDR1 and CDR2 from the germline V gene are SGHTA and FQGTGA. Trimming stripped 0 bases from V and 1 base from J, with 3 bases between. The CDR3 length is 13 residues. In DNA form, the CDR3 reads TGTGCCAGCAGCTTAACTCAGAACACTGAAGCTTTCTTT. Translating it yields CASSLTQNTEAFF.

The CDR3 here is CASRAGTADNYGYTF. CDR3 coding DNA: TGTGCCAGCAGGGCTGGGACAGCAGATAACTATGGCTACACCTTC. V usage is TRBV11-2 and J usage is TRBJ1-2, with 7 bases fitting TRBD1. Trimming at V came to 6 bases and at J to 1 base, leaving 8 bases not matched to a gene. The CDR3 runs 15 residues. Germline-derived CDR1 and CDR2 are SGHAT and FQNNGV. Variable domain in full (rest from reference TRBV11-2 and TRBJ1-2): EAGVAQSPRYKIIEKRQSVAFWCNPISGHATLYWYQQILGQGPKLLIQFQNNGVVDDSQLPKDRFSAERLKGVDSTLKIQPAKLEDSAVYLCASRAGTADNYGYTFGSGTRLTVV.

The V call is TRBV7-3, the J call TRBJ2-2; D possibly corresponds to TRBD1 (5 bases). The CDR3 contains 16 residues. The V gene's germline CDR1 is SGHTA and CDR2 FQGTGA. Trimming took off 3 bases at V and 1 base at J, with 12 bases between the two ends. CDR3 sequence reads: CASSLFAGRNTGELFF. CDR3 DNA sequence: TGTGCCAGCAGCTTGTTTGCAGGGCGGAACACCGGGGAGCTGTTTTTT.

The J gene is TRBJ2-1, the V gene TRBV9; 11 nucleotides agree with TRBD2. The CDR3 is 23 amino acids. Unmatched junction bases numbered 31, after V lost 4 bases and J lost 7 bases. CDR1 and CDR2 (germline): SGDLS, YYNGEE. As DNA, the CDR3 is TGTGCCAGCAGCCCAACTTTGACAGGGCCTGGGCTAGCGGGGGGCCTTCCCCTAAATGAGCAGTTCTTC. It encodes CASSPTLTGPGLAGGLPLNEQFF.